Below, 23 T cell receptor beta chains from the same sample are listed, as sequenced in a study of cytomegalovirus exposure and HLA in healthy donors. The PCR used 60 Vbeta and 13 Jbeta primers. Only in-frame clones appear in the TCRdb table, and some are missing; sequencing was by immunoSEQ multiplex PCR. The data show approximately 140,000 clones, with approximately 75% seen just once and under 6% held by the top ten. The source material was PBMCs. These TCRs come from a middle-aged woman in good health and CMV-seropositive.

The V gene is TRBV6-1, the J gene TRBJ2-1, with 9 bases identical to TRBD2. This CDR3 contains 15 residues. Losses at the gene ends were 10 bases for V and 1 base for J; bases not matched to a gene: 8. Per germline, CDR1 MNHNS and CDR2 SASEGT. The chain's CDR3 is CATESGRPSYNEQFF. The CDR3 DNA follows: TGTGCCACCGAGAGCGGGAGGCCTTCCTACAATGAGCAGTTCTTC.

The chain employs TRBV7-3 and TRBJ2-2; 10 bases align to TRBD2. The CDR3 is made up of 16 amino acids. V lost 5 bases, J lost 3 bases, and 6 bases stayed unmatched. Germline-derived CDR1 and CDR2 are SGHTA and FQGTGA. The DNA of the CDR3 is TGTGCCAGCAGCGCCATAGCGGGGGGCGACACCGGGGAGCTGTTTTTT. It specifies CASSAIAGGDTGELFF.

The gene calls are TRBV9 and TRBJ2-7; D perhaps matches TRBD2 (5 bases). Between the trimmed V and J ends, which lost 4 bases and 0 bases, there was a span of 17 bases. The CDR3 length is 16 residues. Germline V lookup: CDR1 SGDLS, CDR2 YYNGEE. The CDR3 spells CASSINEGSSSYEQYF. For the CDR3, the DNA is TGTGCCAGCAGCATAAATGAGGGTTCTAGCTCCTACGAGCAGTACTTC.

The genes are TRBV6-5 and TRBJ1-2, with 8 positions matching TRBD1. The ends lost 7 bases at V and 4 bases at J; junction bases unmatched: 2. The CDR3 extends over 12 amino acids. Germline CDR1 reads MNHEY; CDR2 reads SVGAGI. CDR3 protein: CASTQGAYGYTF. As DNA, the CDR3 is TGTGCCAGCACCCAGGGGGCCTATGGCTACACCTTC.

The chain carries TRBV28 and TRBJ2-7, with TRBD1 matching over 10 bases. This CDR3 spans 15 amino acids. Germline CDR1 is MDHEN and CDR2 is SYDVKM. The V gene end was trimmed by 5 bases and the J gene end by 5 bases; junction bases not matched to a gene: 9. The CDR3 nucleotides are TGTGCCAGCAGTCCTCCGGGACAGGGGAACCACGAGCAGTACTTC. This translates into CASSPPGQGNHEQYF.

The chain carries TRBV15 and TRBJ1-1; weak D call: TRBD1 (6 bases). The V and J ends lost 4 bases and 1 base respectively, with 13 bases between them. The CDR3 totals 15 residues. Germline V gene data show CDR1 as LNHNV and CDR2 as YYDKDF (reference sequence). CDR3 DNA: TGTGCCACCAGCATTCAGGCAGGGGCGAACACTGAAGCTTTCTTT. Encoded protein: CATSIQAGANTEAFF.

This chain connects TRBV5-6 to TRBJ2-7; D is possibly TRBD1 (6 bases). CDR1 is SGHDT and CDR2 is YYEEEE in the germline V gene. The CDR3 is made up of 16 amino acids. V was clipped by 2 bases and J by 2 bases, with 17 bases between them. The CDR3: CASSFRSLTGTYEQYF. In DNA, the CDR3 is TGTGCCAGCAGCTTTAGGTCCCTAACAGGGACCTACGAGCAGTACTTC.

V and J are TRBV5-4 and TRBJ2-7; 7 bases agree with TRBD2. Per germline, CDR1 SGHNT and CDR2 YYREEE (reference sequence). The CDR3 has 13 amino acids. Trimming took 7 bases from V and 7 from J; bases not matched to a gene: 11. The CDR3 protein is CASGGTNAREQYF. The CDR3 DNA follows: TGTGCCAGCGGCGGGACTAACGCTCGGGAGCAGTACTTC.

J is TRBJ2-7 and V is TRBV18, with 8 bases lining up with TRBD1. This CDR3 has 15 residues. CDR1 and CDR2 (germline): KGHSH, LQKENI. V gave up 1 base and J gave up 7 bases; unmatched junction bases: 9. In DNA form, the CDR3 reads TGTGCCAGCTCACCACAGGAAGACAGGGGCGGAGAGCAGTACTTC. Translation gives CASSPQEDRGGEQYF.

V and J are TRBV15 and TRBJ2-3; tentatively, D is TRBD1 (6 bases). This CDR3 region has 16 residues. Germline lookup yields CDR1 LNHNV and CDR2 YYDKDF (reference sequence). The germline V and J ends were trimmed by 0 bases and 2 bases, with 12 bases remaining between them. The CDR3 here is CATSRDRGGPTDTQYF. The CDR3 bases are TGTGCCACCAGCAGAGATCGAGGGGGACCCACAGATACGCAGTATTTT.

V is TRBV2 and J is TRBJ2-5; TRBD1 might be the D (6 bases). CDR3 length equals 16 residues. V was cut by 8 bases and J by 3 bases, with 22 bases left in between. Looked up from germline, CDR1 is SNHLY and CDR2 is FYNNEI. The CDR3 here is CASFGQPRSHEETQYF. The CDR3 DNA reads TGTGCCAGCTTCGGACAGCCTCGATCCCACGAAGAGACCCAGTACTTC.

The V and J genes are TRBV4-2 and TRBJ1-5; no definite D call. The V and J ends lost 1 base and 6 bases respectively, with 13 bases between them. Germline assignment: CDR1 LGHNA and CDR2 YNFKEQ. This CDR3 is 15 amino acids long. CDR3 bases: TGTGCCAGCAGCCAAGGGGGAGGAAGCGGTCAGCCCCAGCATTTT. Translation gives CASSQGGGSGQPQHF.

The chain couples TRBV30 to TRBJ1-2; the D gene is possibly TRBD1 (5 bases). CDR1 is GTSNPN and CDR2 is SVGIG in the germline V gene (reference sequence). Trimming removed 7 bases at V and 7 bases at J, with 16 bases between. The CDR3 runs 12 residues. The CDR3 reads CAFRTQGGGYTF. In DNA, the CDR3 is TGTGCCTTCCGGACGCAGGGTGGTGGCTACACCTTC.

This clone was detected only once. V usage is TRBV5-1 and J usage is TRBJ2-5, with D perhaps matching TRBD2 (6 bases). V was clipped by 0 bases and J by 2 bases, with 11 bases between them. The CDR3 extends over 15 amino acids. The V gene's germline CDR1 is SGHRS and CDR2 YFSETQ. The CDR3 loop is CASSLAGDWQETQYF. The CDR3 bases are TGCGCCAGCAGCTTGGCCGGGGACTGGCAAGAGACCCAGTACTTC.

The V gene is TRBV11-2, the J gene TRBJ1-6; 9 positions agree with TRBD1. The CDR3 has 15 residues. V dropped 4 bases and J dropped 7; count of bases not matched to a gene: 5. The germline gives CDR1 SGHAT, CDR2 FQNNGV. This CDR3 is CASSSQGALNSPLHF. The CDR3 DNA is TGTGCCAGCAGCTCACAGGGGGCGTTAAATTCACCCCTCCACTTT.

The chain has TRBV4-3 and TRBJ1-5; a weak D match, TRBD1 (5 bases). There are 15 residues in the CDR3. Germline values: CDR1 LGHNA, CDR2 YSLEER. Trimming removed 0 bases from V and 3 bases from J, with 9 bases in between. CDR3 coding DNA: TGCGCCAGCAGCCAAGATGGGGCAACCAATCAGCCCCAGCATTTT. It translates to CASSQDGATNQPQHF.

The rearrangement uses TRBV5-6 and TRBJ2-2; the D gene is possibly TRBD2 (6 bases). The CDR3 extends over 14 amino acids. Germline V gives CDR1 SGHDT, CDR2 YYEEEE. With 1 base removed from V and 7 bases from J, the gap between germline ends came to 11 bases. CDR3 sequence reads: CASSLFGGSGELFF. The CDR3, as DNA: TGTGCCAGCAGCTTGTTTGGAGGGAGCGGGGAGCTGTTTTTT. The variable domain in full, with the rest retrieved from reference TRBV5-6 and TRBJ2-2, is DAGVTQSPTHLIKTRGQQVTLRCSPKSGHDTVSWYQQALGQGPQFIFQYYEEEERQRGNFPDRFSGHQFPNYSSELNVNALLLGDSALYLCASSLFGGSGELFFGEGSRLTVL.

V usage is TRBV9 and J usage is TRBJ2-5; TRBD1 might be the D (5 bases). The CDR3 spans 14 residues. Trimming took 0 bases from V and 4 from J, leaving 10 bases between them. The germline V gene encodes CDR1 SGDLS and CDR2 YYNGEE. CDR3 amino acids: CASSVAGNPETQYF. The CDR3 DNA sequence: TGTGCCAGCAGCGTAGCAGGGAACCCAGAGACCCAGTACTTC.

The chain joins TRBV14 to TRBJ1-1; TRBD1 might be the D (5 bases). From germline, CDR1 is SGHDN and CDR2 FVKESK. V lost 5 bases, J lost 5 bases, and 9 bases lay in between. This CDR3 region has 12 residues. In DNA form, the CDR3 reads TGTGCCAGCAGCTTAGGGGTGACTGAAGCTTTCTTT. Translating gives CASSLGVTEAFF.

The chain combines TRBV7-6 with TRBJ1-2, with 9 bases matching TRBD1. The CDR3 has 15 amino acids. J was trimmed by 7 bases and V by 2 bases; bases with no gene match: 8. Germline V gene sequence: CDR1 SGHVS, CDR2 FNYEAQ. DNA of the CDR3: TGTGCCAGCAGCTTATGGGGGACAGGGACAGGTGGCTACACCTTC. Residues: CASSLWGTGTGGYTF.

This chain joins TRBV7-2 and TRBJ2-7; 7 bases agree with TRBD1. From germline, CDR1 is SGHTA and CDR2 FQGNSA. Trimming cost V 2 bases and J 3 bases; bases outside gene matches: 4. The CDR3 sequence is 14 residues long. CDR3 bases: TGTGCCAGCAGCTTACCACAGGGGCGCTACGAGCAGTACTTC. Protein: CASSLPQGRYEQYF.

The genes are TRBV6-5 and TRBJ2-1; weak D call: TRBD2 (5 bases). Trimming left V 0 bases short and J 10 bases short, with 13 bases between. The CDR3 covers 14 residues. Germline CDR1 and CDR2: MNHEY and SVGAGI. For the CDR3, the DNA is TGTGCCAGCAGTTACTCGATGTGGACTTCGGAGCAGTTCTTC. This sequence encodes CASSYSMWTSEQFF.

CDR3 DNA sequence: TGTGCCAGCGGGAGGAACAATGAGCAGTTCTTC. Protein product: CASGRNNEQFF. The genes are TRBV9 and TRBJ2-1, with a tentative D call TRBD2 (6 bases). Between the trimmed V and J ends, which lost 7 bases and 5 bases, there was a span of 7 bases. The CDR3 covers 11 residues. Germline assignment: CDR1 SGDLS and CDR2 YYNGEE.